The sequence of this T cell receptor (beta chain) was determined in a study of blood T cell repertoires in COVID-19. Study details: The United States, Italy and Spain were the sources of the acute and convalescent COVID-19 samples.

Per the original methods: Amplification of reference gene primers was used by the study to estimate nucleated cell counts. The method was immunoSEQ multiplex PCR; TCRdb's version includes in-frame clones alone and lacks a portion of them. V, J and clone size derive from that table, while D and trimming were established from the DNA sequence. The data hold about 200,000 clones, with roughly 86% observed a single time. After removal of 0 bases from V and 2 bases from J, the junction contained 0 bases not matched to a gene. CDR1 is SGHRS, CDR2 YFSETQ, per germline. CDR3 length: 16 amino acids. This TCR was sampled from a man between 18 and 29 years old with active or convalescent COVID-19. This chain uses TRBV5-1 with TRBJ2-5; 14 bases agree with TRBD2. The sample consisted of peripheral blood. This CDR3 reads CASSLGTSGGQETQYF. The CDR3 bases are TGCGCCAGCAGCTTGGGGACTAGCGGGGGGCAAGAGACCCAGTACTTC. Variable domain in full (rest from reference TRBV5-1 and TRBJ2-5): KAGVTQTPRYLIKTRGQQVTLSCSPISGHRSVSWYQQTPGQGLQFLFEYFSETQRNKGNFPGRFSGRQFSNSRSEMNVSTLELGDSALYLCASSLGTSGGQETQYFGPGTRLLVL.